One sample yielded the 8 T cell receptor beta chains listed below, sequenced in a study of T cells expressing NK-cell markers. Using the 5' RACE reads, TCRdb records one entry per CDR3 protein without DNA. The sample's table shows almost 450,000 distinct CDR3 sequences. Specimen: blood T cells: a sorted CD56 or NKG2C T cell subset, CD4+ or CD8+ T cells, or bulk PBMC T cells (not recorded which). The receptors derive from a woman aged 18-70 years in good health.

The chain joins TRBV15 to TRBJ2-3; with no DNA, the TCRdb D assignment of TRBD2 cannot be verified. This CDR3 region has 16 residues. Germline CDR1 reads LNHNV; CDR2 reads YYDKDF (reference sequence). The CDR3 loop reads CATSRGRGRMTDTQYF.

The CDR3 region is CSASPGGGDGREAFF. The chain joins TRBV20-1 to TRBJ1-1; TCRdb gives TRBD1 as the D gene, but with no DNA this cannot be confirmed. CDR1 and CDR2 (germline): DFQATT, SNEGSKA (reference sequence). The CDR3 contains 15 residues.

The CDR3 spells CASSYLSEAFF. The rearrangement links TRBV6-5 to TRBJ1-1. Per germline, CDR1 MNHEY and CDR2 SVGAGI. The CDR3 runs 11 residues.

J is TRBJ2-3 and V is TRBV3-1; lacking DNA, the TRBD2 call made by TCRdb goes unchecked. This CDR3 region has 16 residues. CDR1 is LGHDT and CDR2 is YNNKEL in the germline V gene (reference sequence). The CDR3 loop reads CATQSLGGGPTDTQYF.

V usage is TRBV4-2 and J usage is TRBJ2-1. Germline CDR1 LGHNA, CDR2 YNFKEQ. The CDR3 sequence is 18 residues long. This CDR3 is CASSQIFAADLSYNEQFF.

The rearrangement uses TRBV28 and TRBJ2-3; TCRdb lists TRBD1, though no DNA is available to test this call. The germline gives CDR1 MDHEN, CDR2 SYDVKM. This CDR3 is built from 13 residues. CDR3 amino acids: CASSSGVPDTQYF.

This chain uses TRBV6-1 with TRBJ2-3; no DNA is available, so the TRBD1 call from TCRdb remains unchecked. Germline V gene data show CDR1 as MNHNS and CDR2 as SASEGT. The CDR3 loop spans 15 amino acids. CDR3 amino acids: CASTPSGQGTDTQYF.

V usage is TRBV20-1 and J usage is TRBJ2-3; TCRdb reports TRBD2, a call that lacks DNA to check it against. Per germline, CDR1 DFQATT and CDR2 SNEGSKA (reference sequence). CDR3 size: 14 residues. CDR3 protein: CSAYRTSGYDTQYF.